This TCR beta chain was recovered during a study of blood T cell repertoires in COVID-19. Authors' methods: Using reference gene primer amplification, nucleated cell counts were estimated. Some clones are missing from TCRdb's copy, which holds only in-frame ones; the method was immunoSEQ multiplex PCR. From that table come the V and J calls and clone size; the DNA was used to work out D and trimming. This table holds over 200,000 clones, around 80% found once. The V gene's germline CDR1 is SGHTA and CDR2 FQGTGA. This CDR3 is built from 16 residues. Trimming took 5 bases from V and 7 from J; bases not matched to a gene: 13. The table lists this clone with a few counts.

Source material: peripheral blood. This clonotype was sampled from a man aged 35 to 55 with acute or convalescent COVID-19. V gene TRBV7-3 combines with J gene TRBJ2-3; 9 bases align to TRBD1. The CDR3 DNA follows: TGTGCCAGCAGCCCGACTCCGGGACAGGGAGTTTATACGCAGTATTTT. Protein product: CASSPTPGQGVYTQYF.